This is a list of T cell receptor beta chains from one sample in a study of early T cells in non-severe SARS-CoV-2 infection. TCRdb reprocessed the 5' RACE reads via MiXCR and lists one record per CDR3 protein. The sample gives roughly 53,000 distinct CDR3 sequences, 9.3% of which show up once; less than 25% is in the top ten. Sequencing input: whole blood. The receptors come from an adult who was a healthcare worker with PCR-confirmed SARS-CoV-2 infection or an uninfected control (not recorded which). Both conserved end residues are part of each CDR3. The D gene is left open where the match is weak. Size is stated for part of the rows, as once, few or many counts, or as a class when the clone is expanded.

d_call	clone_size	v_call	j_call	cdr3_aa	cdr3_nt
-	-	TRBV3-1	TRBJ1-2	CASRDTPRGGYTF	TGTGCCAGTCGGGACACCCCTAGAGGTGGCTACACCTTC
TRBD1	-	TRBV5-8	TRBJ1-6	CASSLGGYSPLHF	TGTGCCAGCAGCTTAGGGGGCTACTCACCCCTCCACTTT
TRBD1	medium-sized	TRBV3-1	TRBJ1-2	CASSQGRPTGGTGYTF	TGTGCCAGCAGCCAAGGACGTCCGACAGGGGGCACTGGCTACACCTTC
TRBD1	-	TRBV5-1	TRBJ2-7	CASSSTGVEQYF	TGCGCCAGCAGCTCGACAGGGGTAGAGCAGTACTTC
-	-	TRBV12-5	TRBJ1-4	CASSRTTNEKLFF	TGTGCTAGTTCGCGGACAACTAATGAAAAACTGTTTTTT
TRBD1	many	TRBV19	TRBJ2-7	CASSIRDRGTEQYF	TGTGCCAGTAGTATCCGGGACAGGGGGACCGAGCAGTACTTC
TRBD1	few	TRBV5-1	TRBJ2-5	CASGGRGLGETQYF	TGCGCCAGCGGTGGCAGGGGGCTCGGAGAGACCCAGTACTTC
-	few	TRBV7-9	TRBJ1-3	CASSLTLRGNTIYF	TGTGCCAGCAGCTTAACTCTTAGGGGGAACACCATATATTTT
-	many	TRBV2	TRBJ2-2	CASSERMTGELFF	TGTGCCAGCAGTGAGCGTATGACCGGGGAGCTGTTTTTT
-	many	TRBV18	TRBJ1-6	CASSSQDNSPLHF	TGTGCCAGCTCGTCGCAGGATAATTCACCCCTCCACTTT
-	few	TRBV4-1	TRBJ1-6	CASSPQPSSYNSPLHF	TGCGCCAGCAGCCCACAGCCGAGCTCCTATAATTCACCCCTCCACTTT
-	many	TRBV6-6	TRBJ2-3	CASRSNMADTQYF	TGTGCCAGCAGGAGCAACATGGCAGATACGCAGTATTTT
-	few	TRBV7-9	TRBJ1-2	CASSLGLSYGYTF	TGTGCCAGCAGCTTAGGACTCAGCTATGGCTACACCTTC
-	few	TRBV4-1	TRBJ1-1	CASSQVGRQSEAFF	TGCGCCAGCAGCCAAGTGGGCAGGCAGTCTGAAGCTTTCTTT
-	many	TRBV20-1	TRBJ2-3	CSARGVATDTQYF	TGCAGTGCTAGAGGGGTGGCCACAGATACGCAGTATTTT
-	many	TRBV5-1	TRBJ2-3	CASSFGLPSTDTQYF	TGCGCCAGCAGCTTCGGACTACCCAGCACAGATACGCAGTATTTT
-	-	TRBV20-1	TRBJ1-6	CSARQGNSPLHF	TGCAGTGCTAGACAGGGGAATTCACCCCTCCACTTT
-	-	TRBV23-1	TRBJ2-1	CASSPRVGRANSYNEQFF	TGCGCCAGCAGTCCGCGGGTCGGTAGGGCCAACTCCTACAATGAGCAGTTCTTC
-	-	TRBV7-2	TRBJ1-4	CASSPSVTNEKLFF	TGTGCCAGCAGCCCGTCAGTAACTAATGAAAAACTGTTTTTT
-	many	TRBV6-6	TRBJ1-5	CASSPTGRAQHF	TGTGCCAGCAGTCCTACAGGGAGGGCCCAGCATTTT
-	-	TRBV6-1	TRBJ1-1	CASSAGRPTEAFF	TGTGCCAGCAGTGCAGGCAGGCCCACTGAAGCTTTCTTT
-	few	TRBV3-1	TRBJ2-4	CASGNRDIQYF	TGTGCCAGCGGGAATCGGGACATTCAGTACTTC
TRBD1	-	TRBV5-1	TRBJ1-4	CASSIGYRGRNEKLFF	TGCGCCAGCAGCATCGGATACAGGGGAAGGAATGAAAAACTGTTTTTT
-	-	TRBV30	TRBJ1-1	CAGDQGSTEAFF	TGTGCCGGTGACCAGGGGAGCACTGAAGCTTTCTTT
-	-	TRBV5-6	TRBJ1-2	CASSPQIYGDYTF	TGTGCCAGCAGCCCACAGATCTATGGGGACTACACCTTC
TRBD2	few	TRBV12-3/TRBV12-4	TRBJ2-3	CASSLTLSGGAPDTQYF	TGTGCCAGCAGTCTCACCCTTAGCGGGGGGGCCCCAGATACGCAGTATTTT
-	few	TRBV6-6	TRBJ1-6	CASSYSEGPLHF	TGTGCCAGCAGTTACTCCGAGGGACCCCTCCACTTT
-	few	TRBV7-3	TRBJ2-1	CASSLTYRNEQFF	TGTGCCAGCAGCTTAACGTACCGAAATGAGCAGTTCTTC
TRBD1	-	TRBV18	TRBJ1-4	CASQPGQGGEKLFF	TGTGCCAGCCAACCGGGACAGGGGGGCGAAAAACTGTTTTTT
TRBD1	few	TRBV11-1	TRBJ2-1	CASSLDRAHEQFF	TGTGCCAGCAGCCTGGACAGGGCCCATGAGCAGTTCTTC
TRBD1	few	TRBV25-1	TRBJ1-1	CASSGITGQGALNTEAFF	TGTGCCAGCAGTGGGATTACCGGACAGGGGGCCTTAAACACTGAAGCTTTCTTT
-	few	TRBV6-4	TRBJ1-3	CASSVEAGNTIYF	TGTGCCAGCAGCGTCGAAGCTGGAAACACCATATATTTT
-	-	TRBV12-3/TRBV12-4	TRBJ2-1	CASSPREDEQFF	TGTGCCAGCAGCCCCAGGGAGGATGAGCAGTTCTTC
-	-	TRBV3-1	TRBJ1-4	CASSQGREKLFF	TGTGCCAGCAGCCAAGGGAGGGAAAAACTGTTTTTT
-	few	TRBV3-1	TRBJ2-2	CASSQVSGAQTGELFF	TGTGCCAGCAGCCAAGTTTCGGGCGCTCAGACCGGGGAGCTGTTTTTT
TRBD1	few	TRBV30	TRBJ2-4	CAWNAGTGQNIQYF	TGTGCCTGGAACGCAGGGACAGGGCAAAACATTCAGTACTTC
-	-	TRBV7-9	TRBJ2-2	CASSTQGFSGELFF	TGTGCCAGCAGCACGCAGGGGTTTTCTGGGGAGCTGTTTTTT
-	few	TRBV6-1	TRBJ2-2	CASSERGNTGELFF	TGTGCCAGCAGTGAACGCGGTAACACCGGGGAGCTGTTTTTT
-	few	TRBV3-1	TRBJ2-2	CASSRGVNTGELFF	TGTGCCAGCAGCCGAGGGGTGAACACCGGGGAGCTGTTTTTT
-	-	TRBV5-1	TRBJ1-1	CASSAGENTEAFF	TGCGCCAGCAGCGCAGGGGAGAACACTGAAGCTTTCTTT
TRBD1	many	TRBV18	TRBJ1-1	CASSPTGDKLTEAFF	TGTGCCAGCTCACCAACAGGGGATAAGCTCACTGAAGCTTTCTTT
-	few	TRBV20-1	TRBJ2-1	CSALSVLDEQFF	TGCAGTGCGCTTAGCGTTCTGGACGAGCAGTTCTTC
TRBD1	-	TRBV5-4	TRBJ1-1	CASSPDRAGNTEAFF	TGTGCCAGCAGCCCCGACAGGGCCGGGAACACTGAAGCTTTCTTT
-	many	TRBV7-3	TRBJ2-5	CASSFGVQETQYF	TGTGCCAGCAGCTTTGGAGTACAAGAGACCCAGTACTTC
-	many	TRBV12-3/TRBV12-4	TRBJ2-5	CASSLTGLGTQYF	TGTGCCAGCAGTCTCACAGGACTGGGGACCCAGTACTTC
-	few	TRBV18	TRBJ1-5	CASSSGHTGPQHF	TGTGCCAGCTCATCGGGCCATACAGGGCCCCAGCATTTT
TRBD2	many	TRBV3-1	TRBJ2-7	CASSQGGAYEQYF	TGTGCCAGCAGCCAGGGAGGGGCATACGAGCAGTACTTC
-	-	TRBV5-4	TRBJ2-7	CASSSDKYEQYF	TGTGCCAGCAGCTCAGATAAGTACGAGCAGTACTTC
-	few	TRBV6-6	TRBJ2-6	CASKASHTSGANVLTF	TGTGCCAGCAAGGCCTCCCACACCTCTGGGGCCAACGTCCTGACTTTC
TRBD1	few	TRBV2	TRBJ1-5	CASMGQGDQPQHF	TGTGCCAGCATGGGACAGGGAGACCAGCCCCAGCATTTT
TRBD1	many	TRBV7-9	TRBJ2-2	CASCCTGANTGELFF	TGTGCCAGCTGTTGTACAGGGGCGAACACCGGGGAGCTGTTTTTT
-	few	TRBV25-1	TRBJ1-1	CASSDSPTGSTEAFF	TGTGCCAGCAGTGATTCCCCCACAGGGAGCACTGAAGCTTTCTTT
TRBD1	-	TRBV2	TRBJ2-1	CASRGSTGFYNEQFF	TGTGCCAGCAGGGGTTCGACAGGGTTCTACAATGAGCAGTTCTTC